This is a list of T cell receptor beta chains from one sample in a study of T-cell memory formation after mild COVID-19. TCRdb analysed the 5' RACE reads with MiXCR anew, one entry per CDR3 protein. The data show about half a million distinct CDR3 sequences, 15% to 20% seen once. Specimen: PBMCs or a T cell subset sorted from them (not recorded which). Receptor source: an adult woman who had mild COVID-19 (a few samples of this study predate the infection). Cell type and time point are not known. The CDR3 runs from the conserved cysteine through the conserved F or W. The D gene is left open where the match is weak. Some rows mark clone size as missing; the rest say once, few, many or name a class of expanded clone.

d_call: NA; j_call: TRBJ1-1; clone_size: few; v_call: TRBV12-3/TRBV12-4; cdr3_nt: TGTGCCAGCAGCCTCCACGTGAACACTGAAGCTTTCTTT; cdr3_aa: CASSLHVNTEAFF
d_call: TRBD2; j_call: TRBJ2-3; clone_size: few; v_call: TRBV18; cdr3_nt: TGTGCCAGCTCAACCGGGACTAGCGGCGTCTCCCCGCAGTATTTT; cdr3_aa: CASSTGTSGVSPQYF
d_call: NA; j_call: TRBJ2-1; clone_size: NA; v_call: TRBV6-5; cdr3_nt: TGTGCCAGCAGTTACTCGTCCAGCTCCTACAATGAGCAGTTCTTC; cdr3_aa: CASSYSSSSYNEQFF
d_call: NA; j_call: TRBJ2-4; clone_size: NA; v_call: TRBV29-1; cdr3_nt: TGCAGCGTTGAAGATCGGAACATTCAGTACTTC; cdr3_aa: CSVEDRNIQYF
d_call: NA; j_call: TRBJ2-5; clone_size: few; v_call: TRBV9; cdr3_nt: TGTGCCAGCAGCGTCCGGACGGGACGAGCACAAGAGACCCAGTACTTC; cdr3_aa: CASSVRTGRAQETQYF
d_call: TRBD2; j_call: TRBJ2-5; clone_size: NA; v_call: TRBV6-2/TRBV6-3; cdr3_nt: TGTGCCAGCAGACCCGGGACTAACCAAGAGACCCAGTACTTC; cdr3_aa: CASRPGTNQETQYF
d_call: TRBD1; j_call: TRBJ2-5; clone_size: few; v_call: TRBV7-9; cdr3_nt: TGTGCCAGCAGCTCTCGCGACAGGGAAGTAGAGACCCAGTACTTC; cdr3_aa: CASSSRDREVETQYF
d_call: TRBD1; j_call: TRBJ1-1; clone_size: once; v_call: TRBV6-5; cdr3_nt: TGTGCCAGCAGTTACGACAGGGGCAGGACTGAAGCTTTCTTT; cdr3_aa: CASSYDRGRTEAFF
d_call: TRBD1; j_call: TRBJ1-1; clone_size: NA; v_call: TRBV7-9; cdr3_nt: TGTGCCAGCAGCTTCGGACAGGGGGCCGCTTTCTTT; cdr3_aa: CASSFGQGAAFF
d_call: TRBD2; j_call: TRBJ2-5; clone_size: once; v_call: TRBV14; cdr3_nt: TGTGCCAGCAGCACCTGGACTAGCGGGAGGGCCGAAGAGACCCAGTACTTC; cdr3_aa: CASSTWTSGRAEETQYF
d_call: NA; j_call: TRBJ1-2; clone_size: few; v_call: TRBV7-9; cdr3_nt: TGTGCCAGCAGCTTAGCTGAGGGAGAAGTTGCCGGCTACACCTTC; cdr3_aa: CASSLAEGEVAGYTF
d_call: NA; j_call: TRBJ1-1; clone_size: NA; v_call: TRBV7-9; cdr3_nt: TGTGCCAGCAGCTTTAACAGCGGACTTGAAGCTTTCTTT; cdr3_aa: CASSFNSGLEAFF
d_call: TRBD2; j_call: TRBJ2-7; clone_size: few; v_call: TRBV12-3/TRBV12-4; cdr3_nt: TGTGCCAGCAGGCTAGCGGGAGCGAACGAGCAGTACTTC; cdr3_aa: CASRLAGANEQYF
d_call: NA; j_call: TRBJ2-3; clone_size: few; v_call: TRBV20-1; cdr3_nt: TGCAGTGCTAGAGATGCCAGGGCCTCAGATACGCAGTATTTT; cdr3_aa: CSARDARASDTQYF
d_call: TRBD1; j_call: TRBJ2-7; clone_size: NA; v_call: TRBV24-1; cdr3_nt: TGTGCCACCAGTCGGGACAGGGGGCTAGAAGGGCAGTACTTC; cdr3_aa: CATSRDRGLEGQYF
d_call: NA; j_call: TRBJ2-5; clone_size: NA; v_call: TRBV7-2; cdr3_nt: TGTGCCAGCAGCCCCATTCCAGAGACCCAGTACTTC; cdr3_aa: CASSPIPETQYF
d_call: TRBD2; j_call: TRBJ2-7; clone_size: NA; v_call: TRBV2; cdr3_nt: TGTGCCAGCAGCGACGGACTAGCAACCCACCACGAGCAGTACTTC; cdr3_aa: CASSDGLATHHEQYF
d_call: NA; j_call: TRBJ2-7; clone_size: few; v_call: TRBV7-9; cdr3_nt: TGTGCCAGCAGCGAACAGCAATACGAGCAGTACTTC; cdr3_aa: CASSEQQYEQYF
d_call: NA; j_call: TRBJ2-1; clone_size: NA; v_call: TRBV20-1; cdr3_nt: TGCAGTGCTAGAGATGGGGCAGGGAGTCACAATGAGCAGTTCTTC; cdr3_aa: CSARDGAGSHNEQFF
d_call: NA; j_call: TRBJ2-2; clone_size: few; v_call: TRBV5-1; cdr3_nt: TGCGCCAGCAGCTTGGACGGGGGCGCGGGCACCGGGGAGCTGTTTTTT; cdr3_aa: CASSLDGGAGTGELFF
d_call: NA; j_call: TRBJ2-7; clone_size: few; v_call: TRBV7-2; cdr3_nt: TGTGCCAGCAGCTTACTAAGCGGCCACTACGAGCAGTACTTC; cdr3_aa: CASSLLSGHYEQYF
d_call: NA; j_call: TRBJ2-2; clone_size: NA; v_call: TRBV12-3/TRBV12-4; cdr3_nt: TGTGCCAGCAGTTTAGGTGTCTGGGGCAGATACACCGGGGAGCTGTTTTTT; cdr3_aa: CASSLGVWGRYTGELFF
d_call: NA; j_call: TRBJ1-4; clone_size: NA; v_call: TRBV13; cdr3_nt: TGTGCCAGCAGCTCCGGTGGTAGAAAACTGTTTTTT; cdr3_aa: CASSSGGRKLFF
d_call: NA; j_call: TRBJ1-5; clone_size: NA; v_call: TRBV6-2/TRBV6-3; cdr3_nt: TGTGCCAGCAGTTCCTACAGACATGACAATCAGCCCCAGCATTTT; cdr3_aa: CASSSYRHDNQPQHF